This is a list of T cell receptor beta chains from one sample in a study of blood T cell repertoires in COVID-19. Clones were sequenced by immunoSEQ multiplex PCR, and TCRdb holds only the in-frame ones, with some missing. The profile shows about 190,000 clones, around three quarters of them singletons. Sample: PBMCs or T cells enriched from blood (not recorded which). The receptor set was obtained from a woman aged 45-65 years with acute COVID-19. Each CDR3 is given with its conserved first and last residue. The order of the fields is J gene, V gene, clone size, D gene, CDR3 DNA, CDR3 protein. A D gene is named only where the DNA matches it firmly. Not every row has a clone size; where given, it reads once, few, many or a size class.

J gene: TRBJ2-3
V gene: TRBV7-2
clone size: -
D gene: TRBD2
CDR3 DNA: TGTGCCAGCAGCTTACAAGCGGGGGCCCGCACAGATACGCAGTATTTT
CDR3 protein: CASSLQAGARTDTQYF

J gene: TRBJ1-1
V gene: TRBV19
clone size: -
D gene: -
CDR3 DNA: TGTGCCAGCCGTACCCAGGGAATCACTGAAGCTTTCTTT
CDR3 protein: CASRTQGITEAFF

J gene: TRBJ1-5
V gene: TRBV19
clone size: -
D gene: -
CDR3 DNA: TGTGCCAGTAGTATTTGGGACATCAATCAGCCCCAGCATTTT
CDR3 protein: CASSIWDINQPQHF

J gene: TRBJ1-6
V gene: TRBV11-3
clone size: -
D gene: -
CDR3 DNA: TGTGCCAGCAGCTTCCGGGGGGCAGATTCCTATAATTCACCCCTCCACTTT
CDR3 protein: CASSFRGADSYNSPLHF

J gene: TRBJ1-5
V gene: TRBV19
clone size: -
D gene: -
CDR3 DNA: TGTGCCAGTAGTCTCACCGCGGGCCGCCTTTACAATCAGCCCCAGCATTTT
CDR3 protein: CASSLTAGRLYNQPQHF

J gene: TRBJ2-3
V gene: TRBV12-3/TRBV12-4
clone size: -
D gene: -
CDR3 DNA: TGTGCCAGCCGCGAAAACTTGCCGAATACGCAGTATTTT
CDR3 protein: CASRENLPNTQYF

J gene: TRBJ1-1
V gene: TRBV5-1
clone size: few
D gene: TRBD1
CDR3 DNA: TGCGCCAGCAGCCTGGACAGGGTTGGGGCTGAAGCTTTCTTT
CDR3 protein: CASSLDRVGAEAFF

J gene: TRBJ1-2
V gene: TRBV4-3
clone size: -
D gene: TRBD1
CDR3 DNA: TGCGCCAGCAGCCAAGATTCTTTCGGGACAGGTTATGGCTACACCTTC
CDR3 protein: CASSQDSFGTGYGYTF

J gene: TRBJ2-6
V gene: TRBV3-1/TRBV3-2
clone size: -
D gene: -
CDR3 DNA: TGTGCCAGCACCCTTTTCTCTGGGGCCAACGTCCTGACTTTC
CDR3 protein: CASTLFSGANVLTF

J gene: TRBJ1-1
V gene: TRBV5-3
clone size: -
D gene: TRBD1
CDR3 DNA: TGTGCCAGAAGCGGGCGGGGCTTACGACAGGGAGAAGCTTTCTTT
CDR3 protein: CARSGRGLRQGEAFF

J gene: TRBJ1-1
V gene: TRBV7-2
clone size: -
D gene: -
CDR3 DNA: TGTGCCAGCACCTTATGGCAGGGCACTGAAGCTTTCTTT
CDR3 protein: CASTLWQGTEAFF

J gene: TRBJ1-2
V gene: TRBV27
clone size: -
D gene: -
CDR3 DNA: TGTGCCAGCAGTCGGATGGGCAGGTATGGCTACACCTTC
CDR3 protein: CASSRMGRYGYTF

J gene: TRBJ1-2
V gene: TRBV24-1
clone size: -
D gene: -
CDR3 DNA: TGTGCCACCAGTGACCCTGTGGAGGGCAGTTACCACTACACCTTC
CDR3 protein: CATSDPVEGSYHYTF

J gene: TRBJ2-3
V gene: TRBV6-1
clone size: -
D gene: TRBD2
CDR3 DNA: TGTGCCAGCAGTGAAATGGACGGGACTAGCGGACTAACAGATACGCAGTATTTT
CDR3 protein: CASSEMDGTSGLTDTQYF

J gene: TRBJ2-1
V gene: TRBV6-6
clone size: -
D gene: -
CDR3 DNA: TGTGCCAGCAGTTCACAGGGATCCTACAATGAGCAGTTCTTC
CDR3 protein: CASSSQGSYNEQFF

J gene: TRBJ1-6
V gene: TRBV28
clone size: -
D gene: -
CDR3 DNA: TGTGCCAGCAGTTTGTCAGGGTCGAATTCACCCCTCCACTTT
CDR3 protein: CASSLSGSNSPLHF

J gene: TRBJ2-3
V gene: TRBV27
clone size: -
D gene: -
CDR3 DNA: TGTGCCAGCAGTTTACACAGCCGATACACAGATACGCAGTATTTT
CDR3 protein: CASSLHSRYTDTQYF

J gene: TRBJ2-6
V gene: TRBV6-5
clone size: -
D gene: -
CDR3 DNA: TGTGCCAGCAAAAGAGAGGGATCTGGGGCCAACGTCCTGACTTTC
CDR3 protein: CASKREGSGANVLTF

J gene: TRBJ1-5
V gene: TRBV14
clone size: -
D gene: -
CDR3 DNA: TGTGCCAGCAGCCAAGATTCGAGTCAGCCCCAGCATTTT
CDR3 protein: CASSQDSSQPQHF

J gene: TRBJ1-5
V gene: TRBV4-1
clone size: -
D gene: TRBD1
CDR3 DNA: TGCGCCAGCAGCCAGGGTCGACAGGGTAGTTCCCAGCCCCAGCATTTT
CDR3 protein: CASSQGRQGSSQPQHF

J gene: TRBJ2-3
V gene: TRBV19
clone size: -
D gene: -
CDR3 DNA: TGTGCCAGTAGTGGGTGGGACTCCACAGATACGCAGTATTTT
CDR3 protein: CASSGWDSTDTQYF

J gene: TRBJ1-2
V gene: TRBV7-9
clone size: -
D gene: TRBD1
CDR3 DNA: TGTGCCAGCAGCCCCAGGACAGGGGGAATAGGCTACACCTTC
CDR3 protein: CASSPRTGGIGYTF

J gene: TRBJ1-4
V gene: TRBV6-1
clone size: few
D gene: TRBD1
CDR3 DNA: TGTGCCAGCAGTGAAGCAGACAGGGGTCGGGCTAATGAAAAACTGTTTTTT
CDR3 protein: CASSEADRGRANEKLFF

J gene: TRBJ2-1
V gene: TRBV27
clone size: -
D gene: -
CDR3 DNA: TGTGCCAGCAGTTTATTATCGGCGGTGCGGCAGAATCTGTTCTTC
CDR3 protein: CASSLLSAVRQNLFF

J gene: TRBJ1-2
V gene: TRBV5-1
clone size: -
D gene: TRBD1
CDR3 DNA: TGCGCCAGCAGCTTGTGGGGACAGGGGACGGGCTACACCTTC
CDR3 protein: CASSLWGQGTGYTF

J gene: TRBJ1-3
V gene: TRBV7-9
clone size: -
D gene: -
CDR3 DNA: TGTGCCAGCAGCCCCGCAGGGTTCTCTGGAAACACCATATATTTT
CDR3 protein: CASSPAGFSGNTIYF

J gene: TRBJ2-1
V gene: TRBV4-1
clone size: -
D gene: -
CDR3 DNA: TGCGCCAGCAGCCAAGGAGCCACCGCGGCAGGGCGGTACAATGAGCAGTTCTTC
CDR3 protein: CASSQGATAAGRYNEQFF

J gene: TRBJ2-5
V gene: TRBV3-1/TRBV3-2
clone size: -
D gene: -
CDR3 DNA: TGTGCCAGCGGTAGTGGAGAGACCCAGTACTTC
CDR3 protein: CASGSGETQYF

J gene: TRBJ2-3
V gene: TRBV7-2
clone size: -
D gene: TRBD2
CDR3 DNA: TGTGCCAGCAGCTCCCGCTGGCGGGGGGCAGATACGCAGTATTTT
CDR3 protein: CASSSRWRGADTQYF

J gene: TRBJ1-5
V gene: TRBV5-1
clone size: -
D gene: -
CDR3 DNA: TGCGCCAGCAGCTTGGCGGGGGATCAGCCCCAGCATTTT
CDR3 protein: CASSLAGDQPQHF

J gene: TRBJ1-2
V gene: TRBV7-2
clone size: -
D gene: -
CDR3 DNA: TGTGCCAGCAGCTTAGGGGCTCCCCCGGTAGACTATGGCTACACCTTC
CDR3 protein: CASSLGAPPVDYGYTF

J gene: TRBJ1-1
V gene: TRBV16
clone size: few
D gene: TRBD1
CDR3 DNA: TGTGCCAGCAGCCAAGACAGGGGTTCGCCTGAAGCTTTCTTT
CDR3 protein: CASSQDRGSPEAFF

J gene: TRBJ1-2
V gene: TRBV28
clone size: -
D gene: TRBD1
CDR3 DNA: TGTGCCAGCACTACAGGGGACCCAATATATGACTATGGCTACACCTTC
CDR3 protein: CASTTGDPIYDYGYTF

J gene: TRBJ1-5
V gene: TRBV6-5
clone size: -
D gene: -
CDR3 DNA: TGTGCCAGCAGTTACTCCGGACTTAGAGATCAGCCCCAGCATTTT
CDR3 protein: CASSYSGLRDQPQHF

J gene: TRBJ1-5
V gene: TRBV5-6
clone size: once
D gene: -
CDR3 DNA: TGTGCCAGCAGCTTGGACAGGGAGTACAATCAGCCCCAGCATTTT
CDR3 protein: CASSLDREYNQPQHF

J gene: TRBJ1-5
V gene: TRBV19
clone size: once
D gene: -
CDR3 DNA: TGTGCCAGTAGCTTTTGGGGGGGGCGCGTAGGGGACCATAGCAATCAGCCCCAGCATTTT
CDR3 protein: CASSFWGGRVGDHSNQPQHF

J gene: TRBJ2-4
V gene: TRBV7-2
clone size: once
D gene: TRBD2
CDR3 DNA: TGTGCCAGCAGCGAGCGGGGACTAGTTGATGGAGCCAAAAACATTCAGTACTTC
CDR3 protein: CASSERGLVDGAKNIQYF

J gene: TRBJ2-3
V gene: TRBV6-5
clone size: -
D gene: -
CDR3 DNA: TGTGCCAGCAGTTACTCGAAGCCAGATACGCAGTATTTT
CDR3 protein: CASSYSKPDTQYF

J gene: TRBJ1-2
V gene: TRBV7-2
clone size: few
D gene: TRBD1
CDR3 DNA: TGTGCCAGCAGCCAAACAGGGGGCGCCCCTAACTATGGCTACACCTTC
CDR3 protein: CASSQTGGAPNYGYTF

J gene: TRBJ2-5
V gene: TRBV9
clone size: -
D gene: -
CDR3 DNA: TGTGCCAGCAGCGTAGGGACTTCGATGTACCAAGAGACCCAGTACTTC
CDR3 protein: CASSVGTSMYQETQYF

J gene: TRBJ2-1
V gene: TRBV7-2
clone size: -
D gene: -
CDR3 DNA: TGTGCCAGCAGCTCTCTTCGAGGTGAGCAGTTCTTC
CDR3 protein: CASSSLRGEQFF

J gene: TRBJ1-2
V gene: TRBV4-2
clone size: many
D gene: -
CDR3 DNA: TGTGCCAGCAGCCAAGATTTGGAGACAGGAGATTTAAACTATGGCTACACCTTC
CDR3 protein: CASSQDLETGDLNYGYTF

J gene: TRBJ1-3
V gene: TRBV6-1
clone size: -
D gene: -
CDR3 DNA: TGTGCCAGCAGTGATAGGGGGTCCAGTGGAAACACCATATATTTT
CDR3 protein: CASSDRGSSGNTIYF

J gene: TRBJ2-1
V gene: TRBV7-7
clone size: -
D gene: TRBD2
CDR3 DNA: TGTGCTAGCAGCCCAATAGCGGGGGGTGCCTCCAATGAGCAGTTCTTC
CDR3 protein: CASSPIAGGASNEQFF